What follows are 15 T cell receptor beta chains derived from one specimen sequenced in a study of cytomegalovirus exposure and HLA in healthy donors. Primers: 60 Vbeta forward and 13 Jbeta reverse. Clones were read by immunoSEQ multiplex PCR, and TCRdb kept only the in-frame ones, dropping some. The repertoire has about 160,000 clones, about 76% of them found once; the top ten carry over 2%. Sequencing was done on a sample of PBMCs. The origin of the receptors is a female donor in good health and CMV-seronegative.

V usage is TRBV7-3 and J usage is TRBJ2-3; 12 bases map to TRBD2. V was pared by 5 bases and J by 2 bases, with 5 bases of the junction left unmatched. The CDR3 totals 16 residues. Germline CDR1 SGHTA, CDR2 FQGTGA. The CDR3 reads CASSPTSGGFTDTQYF. DNA of the CDR3: TGTGCCAGCAGCCCTACTAGCGGGGGGTTCACAGATACGCAGTATTTT.

The rearrangement uses TRBV11-2 and TRBJ2-1; 13 nucleotides align to TRBD2. This CDR3 has 15 residues. Unmatched junction bases numbered 11, after V lost 8 bases and J lost 10 bases. The germline gives CDR1 SGHAT, CDR2 FQNNGV. The CDR3 spells CASLLGLAGLGEQFF. CDR3 coding DNA: TGTGCCAGCTTATTGGGACTAGCGGGATTAGGGGAGCAGTTCTTC.

This clone has just a few counts. The V call is TRBV28, the J call TRBJ1-5; D is possibly TRBD1 (5 bases). Germline loops: CDR1 MDHEN, CDR2 SYDVKM. The CDR3 length is 14 residues. Trimming stripped 5 bases from V and 3 bases from J, with 11 bases between. The CDR3 protein is CASSLRQFNQPQHF. The CDR3 DNA is TGTGCCAGCAGTCTTCGACAGTTCAATCAGCCCCAGCATTTT.

There are a few counts of this clone. The CDR3 reads CASSQGGDYGYTF. For the CDR3, the DNA is TGTGCCAGCAGCCAGGGGGGGGACTATGGCTACACCTTC. The chain has TRBV14 and TRBJ1-2; tentatively, D is TRBD1 (5 bases). CDR1 and CDR2 from the germline V gene are SGHDN and FVKESK. The length of the CDR3 is 13 residues. Trimming pared 3 bases from V and 3 bases from J, leaving 8 bases between.

The chain is built from TRBV10-3 and TRBJ2-3; possibly TRBD1 for D (6 bases). CDR1 is ENHRY, CDR2 SYGVKD, per germline. V gave up 0 bases and J gave up 2 bases, with 9 bases separating them. This CDR3 comprises 15 residues. The CDR3 DNA reads as TGTGCCATCAGTGAGTCGGGACAAGCCACAGATACGCAGTATTTT. Protein: CAISESGQATDTQYF.

V is TRBV6-1 and J is TRBJ1-3; D gene uncertain. CDR1 is MNHNS and CDR2 is SASEGT in the germline V gene. This CDR3 is built from 14 residues. The V gene lost 4 bases and the J gene lost 4 bases, with 11 bases spanning the gap. The CDR3 DNA follows: TGTGCCAGCAGTGTAGCTACAGAGGGAAACACCATATATTTT. This codes for CASSVATEGNTIYF.

This clone was counted only a few times. The rearrangement joins TRBV18 to TRBJ2-3, with 14 bases aligning to TRBD2. The germline V gene encodes CDR1 KGHSH and CDR2 LQKENI. This CDR3 spans 15 amino acids. V was clipped by 3 bases and J by 5 bases; unmatched bases: 1. The chain's CDR3 is CASSPGLAGGDTQYF. The CDR3 DNA reads TGTGCCAGCTCACCCGGACTAGCGGGGGGAGATACGCAGTATTTT.

This chain uses TRBV30 with TRBJ1-2; D gene uncertain. The V end lost 1 base, the J end lost 3 bases, and 9 bases lay between the germline ends. Germline lookup yields CDR1 GTSNPN and CDR2 SVGIG (reference sequence). The CDR3 loop spans 13 amino acids. The CDR3 coding sequence is TGTGCCTGGAGTGAACGAGGGTACTATGGCTACACCTTC. Amino acids: CAWSERGYYGYTF.

The J gene is TRBJ2-1, the V gene TRBV5-1, with 8 bases that match TRBD1. Per the germline V gene, CDR1 is SGHRS and CDR2 is YFSETQ. V was clipped by 3 bases and J by 6 bases; unmatched bases: 8. The CDR3 runs 15 residues. CDR3 sequence: CASSSRTGSGNEQFF. CDR3 nucleotide sequence: TGCGCCAGCAGCTCCAGGACAGGGTCGGGCAATGAGCAGTTCTTC.

The chain couples TRBV5-1 to TRBJ2-5; the match to TRBD1 covers 11 bases. The last part of the DNA fits TRBJ2-7 better; the J call may be wrong. CDR1 and CDR2 from the germline V gene are SGHRS and YFSETQ. The CDR3 runs to 14 residues. CDR3: CASSSGQGADEQYF. The CDR3 DNA follows: TGCGCCAGCAGCTCCGGACAGGGGGCAGACGAGCAGTACTTC.

The gene calls are TRBV29-1 and TRBJ2-3; 7 nucleotides align to TRBD1. V shed 4 bases and J 8 bases; nucleotides not matched to a gene: 9. In germline, CDR1 is SQVTM, CDR2 ANQGSEA. The CDR3 covers 13 residues. The CDR3 DNA is TGCAGCGTTGGGACAGGTGATGGTGGTACGCAGTATTTT. Translated, it gives CSVGTGDGGTQYF.

The rearrangement joins TRBV15 to TRBJ2-7; D is possibly TRBD1 (5 bases). Germline lookup yields CDR1 LNHNV and CDR2 YYDKDF (reference sequence). V lost 5 bases to trimming and J lost 4 bases, with 6 bases between them. The CDR3 length is 11 residues. CDR3 DNA sequence: TGTGCCACCAGCGGGGCGTACGAGCAGTACTTC. Its protein product is CATSGAYEQYF.

The chain carries TRBV4-1 and TRBJ1-2; possible D gene TRBD1, 6 bases. The CDR3 is 13 residues long. Germline CDR1 reads MGHRA; CDR2 reads YSYEKL. V dropped 2 bases and J dropped 4 bases, with 8 bases sitting between them. The CDR3 region is CASSQTQGYGYTF. CDR3 sequence (DNA): TGCGCCAGCAGCCAAACACAGGGCTATGGCTACACCTTC.

The chain couples TRBV4-1 to TRBJ2-7; the D call may be TRBD1 or TRBD2 (6 bases each). The CDR3 runs to 14 residues. Deletions cut 4 bases from V and 0 bases from J, with 10 bases between. Germline V gene lookup returns CDR1 MGHRA and CDR2 YSYEKL. Here the CDR3 DNA reads TGCGCCAGCAGCCGAGAGGGGGGCTCCTACGAGCAGTACTTC. Amino acids: CASSREGGSYEQYF.

This sequence joins TRBV11-2 and TRBJ1-1; weak D call: TRBD1 (5 bases). CDR1 and CDR2 (germline): SGHAT, FQNNGV. V was trimmed by 6 bases and J by 4 bases, leaving 18 bases between them. The CDR3 sequence is 15 residues long. DNA for the CDR3: TGTGCCAGCAGTGTTATGGGTGCGGGGGGCACTGAAGCTTTCTTT. Protein: CASSVMGAGGTEAFF.